A single sample gave rise to the 7 T cell receptor beta chains below, sequenced in a study of T cell responses to AZD1222 COVID-19 vaccine. TCRdb's table, derived via immunoSEQ multiplex PCR, lists solely in-frame clones and lacks some. The repertoire has roughly 70,000 clones, 88% of them found once; the top ten carry 4.5% to 5%. This sample comprised peripheral blood, obtained 28 days after the second dose of the MenACWY control vaccine. The receptors were gathered from an adult who received the MenACWY meningococcal vaccine as a control.

J is TRBJ2-7 and V is TRBV19; D uncertain. CDR3 length: 14 amino acids. V shed 5 bases and J shed 3 bases, with 14 bases lying between them. CDR1 is LNHDA, CDR2 SQIVND, per germline (reference sequence). The CDR3 DNA reads as TGTGCCAGTAGTGAGACGACGGTAGACTACGAGCAGTACTTC. Protein product: CASSETTVDYEQYF.

J is TRBJ1-2 and V is TRBV28; 7 nucleotides align to TRBD1. The CDR3 length is 14 residues. The V segment lost 4 bases and the J segment 7 bases; nucleotides outside the gene matches: 9. In germline, CDR1 is MDHEN, CDR2 SYDVKM. The CDR3 sequence is CASSSFDRVVGYTF. Written as DNA, the CDR3 is TGTGCCAGCAGTTCCTTCGACAGGGTAGTTGGCTACACCTTC.

This clone has just one count. V gene TRBV4-3 combines with J gene TRBJ2-2, with D possibly TRBD2 on 5 matching bases. CDR1 LGHNA and CDR2 YSLEER come from the germline V gene. V was pared by 4 bases and J by 2 bases, with 14 bases between. The CDR3 has 16 amino acids. DNA for the CDR3: TGCGCCAGCAGCCCCCAGGAGGTGCTTAACACCGGGGAGCTGTTTTTT. This sequence encodes CASSPQEVLNTGELFF.

The chain couples TRBV11-2 to TRBJ2-7; tentatively, D is TRBD1 (6 bases). The CDR3 sequence is 17 residues long. The V end was cut by 2 bases, the J end by 4 bases, with 21 bases between. CDR1 and CDR2 from the germline V gene are SGHAT and FQNNGV. The CDR3 is CASSLNSPGRGSYEQYF. The CDR3 DNA reads TGTGCCAGCAGCTTAAATTCCCCGGGCAGGGGATCTTACGAGCAGTACTTC. The whole variable domain, remainder taken from reference TRBV11-2 and TRBJ2-7, is EAGVAQSPRYKIIEKRQSVAFWCNPISGHATLYWYQQILGQGPKLLIQFQNNGVVDDSQLPKDRFSAERLKGVDSTLKIQPAKLEDSAVYLCASSLNSPGRGSYEQYFGPGTRLTVT.

This clone was detected only once. V is TRBV5-1 and J is TRBJ1-1; D is unresolved. V lost 0 bases to trimming and J lost 1 base, with 10 bases between them. From germline, CDR1 is SGHRS and CDR2 YFSETQ. The CDR3 is made up of 15 amino acids. The DNA for the CDR3 is TGCGCCAGCAGCTTGGAACGGGCGGCGAACACTGAAGCTTTCTTT. Protein sequence: CASSLERAANTEAFF.

CDR3 in DNA: TGTGCCAGCTCACTATCAGGCATCAATGAGCAGTTCTTC. Amino acid sequence: CASSLSGINEQFF. The chain has TRBV18 and TRBJ2-1, with unresolved D. The CDR3 is 13 amino acids. Germline CDR1 and CDR2: KGHSH and LQKENI. V shed 4 bases and J shed 6 bases, with 10 bases lying between them.

DNA of the CDR3: TGTGCCAGCGCCCGGGACAGTTATCAGCCCCAGCATTTT. Translating it yields CASARDSYQPQHF. The V gene is TRBV6-4, the J gene TRBJ1-5; 7 nucleotides align to TRBD1. V shed 8 bases, J shed 5 bases, and the junction held 6 bases outside the gene matches. CDR3 length equals 13 residues. The V gene's germline CDR1 is MRHNA and CDR2 SNTAGT.